One and the same sample provided the 3 T cell receptor beta chains below, sequenced in a study of T cells in women clearing cervical HPV infection. Generated by immunoSEQ multiplex PCR, the TCRdb table keeps only in-frame clones and is missing some. Listed are about 22,000 clones; under 6.5% falls within the top ten. Source material: blood buffy coat. These receptors came from a woman aged 18 to 75 with a cervical HPV16 infection that either progressed to CIN3+ or cleared (not recorded which).

Details on this clone: Read sequence stops 3 residues before the CDR3 end, and the germline J gene provides the missing end. The chain uses TRBV5-5 and TRBJ1-2; a weak D match, TRBD1 (5 bases). The germline CDR1 and CDR2 sequences are SGHKS and YYEKEE (reference sequence). This CDR3 region has 15 residues. Trimming took 0 bases from V and 0 from J, leaving 9 bases between them. CDR3 protein: CASSLVMGPNYGYTF. CDR3 DNA (partial): TGTGCCAGCAGCTTGGTCATGGGGCCTAACTATGGC.

Concerning this clone itself: The read halts 3 residues ahead of the CDR3 end, with the missing end drawn from the germline J gene. The V and J genes are TRBV5-1 and TRBJ1-1; 10 bases agree with TRBD1. The CDR3 runs 15 residues. Per the germline V gene, CDR1 is SGHRS and CDR2 is YFSETQ. V trimming: 4 bases; J trimming: 5 bases; junction bases outside the gene matches: 8. The CDR3 sequence: CASSRDRGRVTEAFF. CDR3 bases read: TGCGCCAGCAGCCGTGACAGGGGGCGCGTAACTGAA.

On this clone: The sequenced fragment ends 3 residues before the CDR3 boundary, so the rest is inferred from the germline J gene. This chain connects TRBV20-1 to TRBJ2-2, with unresolved D. The CDR3 extends over 13 amino acids. The germline V gene encodes CDR1 DFQATT and CDR2 SNEGSKA (reference sequence). The CDR3 is CSEKRLADEKLFF. Partial CDR3 DNA: TGCAGTGAAAAGCGATTGGCCGACGAAAAG.